This TCR beta chain was recovered during a study of cytomegalovirus exposure and HLA in healthy donors. Looking at the study overall: A data release that came early held approximately 85 million unique TCRs from HLA-typed donors.

Both 60 Vbeta primers and 13 Jbeta primers went into the PCR. Measured with immunoSEQ multiplex PCR; TCRdb has only the in-frame clones, and not every one. Of under 200,000 clones in the sample, around 80% are singletons; the top ten hold 1%. The CDR3 is 15 residues long. V lost 5 bases and J lost 3, with 17 bases in between. Germline CDR1 SGHTS, CDR2 YDEGEE. The study's findings and limits: A later analysis linked 15,000 to 20,000 TCR beta sequences to HLA alleles at 0.05 false discovery rate.

Healthy bone marrow donors formed the donor group. Unrecorded immune exposure was likely among donors, who were nominally healthy when sampled. With respect to this clone: Its antigen is currently unknown.

The rearrangement joins TRBV5-8 to TRBJ1-2; D uncertain. Material for sequencing was PBMCs. This clonotype was sampled from a woman aged 45 to 65 in good health and CMV-seropositive. The CDR3 DNA reads as TGTGCCAGCAGTGTTTGGCCGGGATCCGACTATGGCTACACCTTC. Amino acid sequence: CASSVWPGSDYGYTF.